This entry describes one T cell receptor (beta chain). The data derive from a study of patients and donors after allogeneic stem cell transplantation. This CDR3 has 17 amino acids. J gave up 7 bases and V 0 bases, and 9 bases lay outside the gene matches. The germline V gene encodes CDR1 MNHEY and CDR2 SVGAGI. TCRdb re-called the RT-PCR reads with MiXCR, one entry per CDR3 protein. The profile shows about 40,000 distinct CDR3 sequences, roughly 29% of them singletons. The V gene is TRBV6-5, the J gene TRBJ2-7, with 13 bases fitting TRBD2. Input material: blood, either unsorted or a sorted T cell fraction (not recorded which). The sequence was obtained from a human donor who was either an allogeneic HSCT recipient or a stem cell or donor lymphocyte infusion donor (not recorded which). It is not recorded whose cells these are; they may come from a transplant donor. This chain's CDR3 is CASSYSPTSGRIGEQYF. The CDR3 DNA is TGTGCCAGCAGTTACTCTCCGACTAGCGGGAGGATCGGAGAGCAGTACTTC.